These T cell receptor beta chains were read from a single sample in a study of OX40 agonist ivuxolimab in advanced cancers. Produced via immunoSEQ multiplex PCR; TCRdb's table is partial and in-frame only. In the table there are 35,000 to 45,000 clones, around 84% of which are singletons. Specimen: CD4+ or CD8+ T cells sorted from blood, collected in a trial of the OX40 agonist ivuxolimab. These receptors were collected from an adult with an advanced solid tumor such as melanoma, head and neck, liver or kidney cancer. The CDR3 runs from the conserved cysteine through the conserved F or W. Each record gives: D gene, clone size, V gene, J gene, CDR3 protein, CDR3 DNA. The D gene is left open where the match is weak. Clone sizes are given selectively: once, few, many, or a class where the clone is expanded.

D: .; size: .; V: TRBV15; J: TRBJ1-1; CDR3: CATSRPMTNGNTEAFF; DNA: TGTGCCACCAGCCGACCTATGACGAATGGGAACACTGAAGCTTTCTTT
D: .; size: .; V: TRBV6-5; J: TRBJ2-3; CDR3: CASSLDSPTPTDTQYF; DNA: TGTGCCAGCAGTTTAGACAGTCCAACGCCCACAGATACGCAGTATTTT
D: .; size: .; V: TRBV4-1; J: TRBJ2-1; CDR3: CASSQDPGGDYNEQFF; DNA: TGTGCCAGCAGCCAAGATCCCGGGGGTGACTACAATGAGCAGTTCTTC
D: .; size: .; V: TRBV5-6; J: TRBJ2-3; CDR3: CASSQGRPEYF; DNA: TGTGCCAGCAGCCAAGGGCGACCGGAGTATTTT
D: .; size: .; V: TRBV7-6; J: TRBJ2-1; CDR3: CASSLGSGRNEQFF; DNA: TGTGCCAGCAGCCTTGGTAGCGGCCGGAATGAGCAGTTCTTC
D: .; size: .; V: TRBV5-1; J: TRBJ2-3; CDR3: CASSLDGAHTDTQYF; DNA: TGCGCCAGCAGCTTGGATGGGGCACACACAGATACGCAGTATTTT
D: TRBD1; size: .; V: TRBV5-6; J: TRBJ1-5; CDR3: CASSLAGQGPQPQHF; DNA: TGTGCCAGCAGCTTGGCGGGACAGGGTCCCCAGCCCCAGCATTTT
D: .; size: .; V: TRBV4-3; J: TRBJ2-7; CDR3: CASSQVGRDYEQYF; DNA: TGCGCCAGCAGCCAAGTTGGCAGGGACTACGAGCAGTACTTC
D: .; size: few; V: TRBV19; J: TRBJ1-1; CDR3: CASSIGSTVEAFF; DNA: TGTGCCAGTAGTATAGGGTCCACAGTTGAAGCTTTCTTT
D: .; size: few; V: TRBV6-5; J: TRBJ1-4; CDR3: CASSYSGGPTNEKLFF; DNA: TGTGCCAGCAGTTACTCTGGGGGACCAACTAATGAAAAACTGTTTTTT